The 27 T cell receptor beta chains presented below share a single source sample, sequenced in a study of PD-1 blockade in mismatch repair-deficient tumors. Some clones are missing from TCRdb's copy, which holds only in-frame ones; the method was immunoSEQ multiplex PCR. The data show more than 11,000 clones, around four fifths seen once. No antigen is known for these receptors. The time point denotes: approximately 10-day in vitro stimulation with candidate neoantigen peptide 4. Sequencing used cells cultured in vitro, obtained from a patient treated with pembrolizumab. These receptors were taken from an adult with mismatch repair-deficient cancer.

This chain uses TRBV27 with TRBJ1-1, with 10 positions matching TRBD1. CDR3 length equals 15 residues. Germline trimming cut 6 bases from V and 5 bases from J; bases unmatched to any gene: 9. Per the germline V gene, CDR1 is MNHEY and CDR2 is SMNVEV (reference sequence). The CDR3 here is CASSPRDRGWTEAFF. CDR3 bases: TGTGCCAGCAGCCCCCGGGACAGGGGATGGACTGAAGCTTTCTTT.

The V and J genes are TRBV5-1 and TRBJ2-5, with 8 bases that match TRBD1. Germline CDR1 reads SGHRS; CDR2 reads YFSETQ. There are 14 residues in the CDR3. V lost 2 bases to trimming and J lost 2 bases; unmatched junction nucleotides: 2. CDR3: CASSFTGGQETQYF. DNA for the CDR3: TGCGCCAGCAGCTTTACAGGGGGGCAAGAGACCCAGTACTTC.

This chain uses TRBV19 with TRBJ2-7; perhaps D is TRBD1 or TRBD2 (5 bases each). Germline V CDR1 and CDR2: LNHDA, SQIVND (reference sequence). The V and J ends lost 7 bases and 0 bases respectively, with 16 bases between them. The CDR3 sequence is 15 residues long. The CDR3 loop is CASTPGTSPSYEQYF. The CDR3 nucleotides read TGTGCCAGTACCCCCGGGACGTCGCCCTCCTACGAGCAGTACTTC.

The chain carries TRBV19 and TRBJ1-4; weak D call: TRBD1 (5 bases). The CDR3 sequence is 15 residues long. The V gene lost 7 bases and the J gene lost 2 bases, with 14 bases spanning the gap. Germline CDR1 and CDR2: LNHDA and SQIVND (reference sequence). CDR3 in amino acids: CASKIKTVTNEKLFF. The CDR3 coding sequence is TGTGCCAGTAAGATCAAGACAGTCACTAATGAAAAACTGTTTTTT. Drawing the rest from reference TRBV19 and TRBJ1-4, the complete variable domain is DGGITQSPKYLFRKEGQNVTLSCEQNLNHDAMYWYRQDPGQGLRLIYYSQIVNDFQKGDIAEGYSVSREKKESFPLTVTSAQKNPTAFYLCASKIKTVTNEKLFFGSGTQLSVL.

The J gene is TRBJ1-2, the V gene TRBV7-9, with D perhaps TRBD1 (5 bases). The ends were cut back, 3 bases at V and 2 bases at J, with 13 bases in the middle. Germline values: CDR1 SEHNR, CDR2 FQNEAQ (reference sequence). This CDR3 contains 15 residues. CDR3 sequence: CASSFYGGYNYGYTF. The DNA of the CDR3 is TGTGCCAGCAGCTTCTACGGGGGATACAACTATGGCTACACCTTC.

The chain uses TRBV6-5 and TRBJ1-1; 8 bases agree with TRBD1. Germline V gives CDR1 MNHEY, CDR2 SVGAGI. This CDR3 region has 12 residues. With 7 bases clipped from V and 6 bases from J, the junction kept 4 bases outside the gene matches. The CDR3 DNA follows: TGTGCCAGCACCCCGACAGGGGCTGAAGCTTTCTTT. Protein product: CASTPTGAEAFF.

The chain carries TRBV7-9 and TRBJ1-1; the match to TRBD1 covers 9 bases. From germline, CDR1 is SEHNR and CDR2 FQNEAQ (reference sequence). J was trimmed by 0 bases and V by 5 bases; bases with no gene match: 4. This CDR3 region has 15 residues. In nucleotides, the CDR3 is TGTGCCAGCAGCATCGGGACAGGGATGAACACTGAAGCTTTCTTT. This codes for CASSIGTGMNTEAFF.

This clone was detected once. This rearrangement joins TRBV19 to TRBJ2-3; the D gene is possibly TRBD2 (5 bases). Germline CDR1 LNHDA, CDR2 SQIVND (reference sequence). The CDR3 consists of 13 residues. V was shortened by 3 bases and J by 3 bases, with 7 bases between the two germline ends. This CDR3 is CASSMRVTDTQYF. CDR3 nucleotides: TGTGCCAGTAGTATGAGGGTAACAGATACGCAGTATTTT.

A note on this clone: Germline is not matched at one junction end, which may reflect a read error. The chain carries TRBV7-7 and TRBJ2-6, with 9 positions matching TRBD1. Germline V gene sequence: CDR1 SSHAT, CDR2 FNYEAQ (reference sequence). The CDR3 has 19 residues. CDR3 region: CASSLGELQGAYGANVLTF. As DNA, the CDR3 is TGTGCTAGCAGCTTAGGGGAGTTACAGGGGGCGTATGGGGCCAACGTCCTGACTTTC.

This clone was seen only once. The chain links TRBV6-5 to TRBJ2-1, with a weak D call TRBD2 (6 bases). CDR3 length: 14 amino acids. The V end was cut by 6 bases, the J end by 2 bases, with 11 bases between. Germline values: CDR1 MNHEY, CDR2 SVGAGI. The DNA of the CDR3 is TGTGCCAGCAGCCTCGGGACTGCCTACAATGAGCAGTTCTTC. This encodes CASSLGTAYNEQFF.

The CDR3 DNA reads as TGTGCCTGGAGTCACCAAGAGACCCAGTACTTC. Its translation is CAWSHQETQYF. The chain is built from TRBV30 and TRBJ2-5; D remains unclear. The ends were cut back, 2 bases at V and 0 bases at J, with 1 base in the middle. Germline V gene data show CDR1 as GTSNPN and CDR2 as SVGIG (reference sequence). The CDR3 consists of 11 residues.

The CDR3 nucleotides are TGCGCCAGCAGCAATCGACTAGCGGGAAGGGAGACCCAGTACTTC. Translation: CASSNRLAGRETQYF. This sequence joins TRBV5-1 and TRBJ2-5; 11 bases agree with TRBD2. This CDR3 comprises 15 residues. Per the germline V gene, CDR1 is SGHRS and CDR2 is YFSETQ. V lost 4 bases, J lost 5 bases, and 7 bases stayed unmatched.

V and J are TRBV5-5 and TRBJ1-2, with D possibly being TRBD1 (6 bases). Germline assignment: CDR1 SGHKS and CDR2 YYEKEE (reference sequence). The ends were cut back, 9 bases at V and 6 bases at J, with 18 bases in the middle. The CDR3 has 13 amino acids. CDR3 sequence reads: CATPSTEGDGYTF. CDR3 nucleotides: TGTGCCACCCCGAGTACAGAGGGGGATGGCTACACCTTC. The entire variable domain, with the rest obtained from reference TRBV5-5 and TRBJ1-2, is as follows: DAGVTQSPTHLIKTRGQQVTLRCSPISGHKSVSWYQQVLGQGPQFIFQYYEKEERGRGNFPDRFSARQFPNYSSELNVNALLLGDSALYLCATPSTEGDGYTFGSGTRLTVV.

The rearrangement links TRBV11-2 to TRBJ1-1, with 7 bases identical to TRBD1. The length of the CDR3 is 13 residues. V was clipped by 5 bases and J by 1 base; unmatched bases: 1. Germline-derived CDR1 and CDR2 are SGHAT and FQNNGV. The CDR3 DNA sequence: TGTGCCAGCAGCCGGGACAGGAACACTGAAGCTTTCTTT. Translated: CASSRDRNTEAFF.

This chain joins TRBV5-6 and TRBJ2-7, with D maybe TRBD2 (5 bases). Per the germline V gene, CDR1 is SGHDT and CDR2 is YYEEEE. There are 16 residues in the CDR3. The V end lost 1 base, the J end lost 1 base, and 15 bases lay between the germline ends. The CDR3 DNA follows: TGTGCCAGCAGCTTGTCTTGGGGAGATCGGTCCTACGAGCAGTACTTC. It codes for CASSLSWGDRSYEQYF.

The chain joins TRBV6-1 to TRBJ1-5, with 7 positions matching TRBD1. V lost 6 bases and J lost 6; bases outside the gene matches: 11. CDR1 MNHNS and CDR2 SASEGT come from the germline V gene. The CDR3 spans 15 residues. The CDR3 loop is CASSRQGLAGQPQHF. The CDR3 coding sequence is TGTGCCAGCAGCCGACAGGGACTAGCTGGTCAGCCCCAGCATTTT.

The chain couples TRBV2 to TRBJ1-5; D gene ambiguous. Per germline, CDR1 SNHLY and CDR2 FYNNEI. CDR3 length equals 18 residues. Trimming cost V 1 base and J 2 bases, with 18 bases left between them. In nucleotides, the CDR3 is TGTGCCAGCAGTGAAGGAGGCACGGGCTTTGGTGGCAATCAGCCCCAGCATTTT. Translating it yields CASSEGGTGFGGNQPQHF. Supplemented by reference TRBV2 and TRBJ1-5, the full variable domain reads EPEVTQTPSHQVTQMGQEVILRCVPISNHLYFYWYRQILGQKVEFLVSFYNNEISEKSEIFDDQFSVERPDGSNFTLKIRSTKLEDSAMYFCASSEGGTGFGGNQPQHFGDGTRLSIL.

This clone appeared a single time. The chain employs TRBV5-1 and TRBJ2-1; TRBD2 matches at 10 bases. J lost 2 bases, V lost 4 bases, and 18 bases had no gene match. The CDR3 loop spans 20 amino acids. Per germline, CDR1 SGHRS and CDR2 YFSETQ. CDR3: CASSLLGTSESSGTYNEQFF. The CDR3 DNA reads as TGCGCCAGCAGCCTCCTCGGGACTAGCGAGTCCTCAGGGACCTACAATGAGCAGTTCTTC.

V usage is TRBV4-1 and J usage is TRBJ2-4; 8 positions agree with TRBD1. Germline V gene data show CDR1 as MGHRA and CDR2 as YSYEKL. V lost 1 base to trimming and J lost 0 bases; unmatched junction nucleotides: 8. This CDR3 spans 18 amino acids. As DNA, the CDR3 is TGCGCCAGCAGCCAAGGAGCGGCAGGGGGCGAAGCCAAAAACATTCAGTACTTC. Its protein product is CASSQGAAGGEAKNIQYF.

In DNA form, the CDR3 reads TGTGCCAGCAGTTTGGTTAACGGGGAGCTGTTTTTT. It codes for CASSLVNGELFF. This chain links TRBV6-1 with TRBJ2-2, with unresolved D. Germline loops: CDR1 MNHNS, CDR2 SASEGT. This CDR3 has 12 amino acids. Trimming took off 5 bases at V and 7 bases at J, with 8 bases between the two ends.

The chain joins TRBV13 to TRBJ2-1; TRBD2 aligns across 8 bases. This CDR3 is built from 18 residues. The germline gives CDR1 PRHDT, CDR2 FYEKMQ (reference sequence). The ends lost 5 bases at V and 6 bases at J; junction bases unmatched: 18. The CDR3 loop reads CASSPEVQREMSSNEQFF. The CDR3 region has the DNA TGTGCCAGCAGCCCAGAGGTCCAGCGGGAGATGAGTAGCAATGAGCAGTTCTTC.

This chain links TRBV2 with TRBJ1-5; 11 bases are a match to TRBD1. Germline values: CDR1 SNHLY, CDR2 FYNNEI. This CDR3 is built from 14 residues. Trimming cost V 5 bases and J 7 bases; bases outside gene matches: 4. The CDR3 region has the DNA TGTGCCAGCAGTCTCGGGACAGGGGGACAGCCCCAGCATTTT. It specifies CASSLGTGGQPQHF.

This clone was seen a single time. This CDR3 is CASSLTSGSPYEQYF. The CDR3 DNA follows: TGTGCCAGCAGCCTAACTAGCGGGAGCCCCTACGAGCAGTACTTC. V usage is TRBV27 and J usage is TRBJ2-7, with TRBD2 identical over 11 bases. Trimming at V came to 6 bases and at J to 2 bases, leaving 6 bases not matched to a gene. CDR3 length: 15 amino acids. CDR1 is MNHEY, CDR2 SMNVEV, per germline (reference sequence).

The CDR3 loop is CASSFTSGTNTGELFF. Written as DNA, the CDR3 is TGCGCCAGCAGCTTTACTAGCGGGACGAACACCGGGGAGCTGTTTTTT. This rearrangement joins TRBV5-1 to TRBJ2-2, with 10 nucleotides matching TRBD2. The germline gives CDR1 SGHRS, CDR2 YFSETQ. V lost 2 bases to trimming and J lost 0 bases; unmatched junction nucleotides: 1. The CDR3 covers 16 residues.

The rearrangement joins TRBV11-2 to TRBJ2-1; 7 positions match TRBD2. Unmatched junction bases numbered 10, after V lost 1 base and J lost 10 bases. The CDR3 sequence is 15 residues long. CDR1 and CDR2 from the germline V gene are SGHAT and FQNNGV. The DNA for the CDR3 is TGTGCCAGCAGCTTAGCCAGCGGGATACCTGGGGAGCAGTTCTTC. Amino acids: CASSLASGIPGEQFF.

The V and J genes are TRBV5-1 and TRBJ1-1; D possibly corresponds to TRBD1 (6 bases). CDR1 and CDR2 (germline): SGHRS, YFSETQ. Trimming cost V 0 bases and J 3 bases, with 9 bases left between them. CDR3 length: 14 amino acids. The CDR3 region has the DNA TGCGCCAGCAGCTTGGGCCGGGGGCACACTGAAGCTTTCTTT. Its translation is CASSLGRGHTEAFF.

This clone turned up a few times. The rearrangement uses TRBV7-2 and TRBJ2-1; TRBD2 matches 13 bases. The CDR3 totals 16 residues. Looked up from germline, CDR1 is SGHTA and CDR2 is FQGNSA. With V trimmed by 6 bases and J by 8 bases, 10 bases remained unmatched. The CDR3 region is CASSFDPGLAGDEQFF. Written as DNA, the CDR3 is TGTGCCAGCAGTTTCGATCCCGGACTAGCGGGAGATGAGCAGTTCTTC. The variable domain in full, completed from reference TRBV7-2 and TRBJ2-1, reads GAGVSQSPSNKVTEKGKDVELRCDPISGHTALYWYRQSLGQGLEFLIYFQGNSAPDKSGLPSDRFSAERTGGSVSTLTIQRTQQEDSAVYLCASSFDPGLAGDEQFFGPGTRLTVL.